One and the same sample provided the 11 T cell receptor beta chains below, sequenced in a study of technical replicates of blood from a few donors. TCRdb's copy holds only in-frame clones and misses some; the assay was immunoSEQ multiplex PCR. The sample yields more than 65,000 clones, 90% to 95% seen once. The sample consisted of T cells isolated from PBMCs. Receptors originate from a human donor in good health.

The V gene is TRBV16, the J gene TRBJ2-1; tentatively, D is TRBD1 (6 bases). CDR1 and CDR2 (germline): KGHSY, FQNENV. Trimming cost V 1 base and J 4 bases, with 11 bases left between them. The CDR3 loop spans 15 amino acids. As DNA, the CDR3 is TGTGCCAGCAGCCAATGGCACAGGGTGTACAATGAGCAGTTCTTC. Amino acid sequence: CASSQWHRVYNEQFF.

The chain has TRBV7-2 and TRBJ2-1; possible D gene TRBD2, 5 bases. CDR3 length: 15 amino acids. Per the germline V gene, CDR1 is SGHTA and CDR2 is FQGNSA. V was shortened by 1 base and J by 7 bases, with 14 bases between the two germline ends. The CDR3 protein is CASSLVGLASNEQFF. CDR3 coding DNA: TGTGCCAGCAGCTTAGTCGGGCTAGCCAGTAATGAGCAGTTCTTC.

The chain is built from TRBV7-9 and TRBJ2-5; D unclear. The CDR3 sequence is 12 residues long. The germline V gene encodes CDR1 SEHNR and CDR2 FQNEAQ (reference sequence). The V end was cut by 5 bases, the J end by 3 bases, with 7 bases between. CDR3 DNA sequence: TGTGCCAGCAGCCGATCAGAAGAGACCCAGTACTTC. Translation: CASSRSEETQYF. Drawing the rest from reference TRBV7-9 and TRBJ2-5, the complete variable domain is DTGVSQNPRHKITKRGQNVTFRCDPISEHNRLYWYRQTLGQGPEFLTYFQNEAQLEKSRLLSDRFSAERPKGSFSTLEIQRTEQGDSAMYLCASSRSEETQYFGPGTRLLVL.

The genes are TRBV6-5 and TRBJ2-3; the match to TRBD2 covers 8 bases. The CDR3 sequence is 15 residues long. With V trimmed by 4 bases and J by 2 bases, 5 bases remained unmatched. Germline CDR1 reads MNHEY; CDR2 reads SVGAGI. DNA of the CDR3: TGTGCCAGCAGTTTACTAGCGGACTTCACAGATACGCAGTATTTT. Translation gives CASSLLADFTDTQYF.

This clone has only a few counts. The J gene is TRBJ1-1, the V gene TRBV25-1; D is undetermined. Germline CDR1 MGHDK, CDR2 SYGVNS. Trimming removed 1 base at V and 3 bases at J, with 9 bases between. This CDR3 is built from 14 residues. CDR3 sequence: CASSESWRDTEAFF. CDR3 DNA: TGTGCCAGCAGTGAATCATGGCGGGACACTGAAGCTTTCTTT.

V usage is TRBV5-1 and J usage is TRBJ2-7, with 7 bases lining up with TRBD1. J was trimmed by 0 bases and V by 3 bases; bases with no gene match: 3. The CDR3 spans 14 residues. The germline CDR1 and CDR2 sequences are SGHRS and YFSETQ. The CDR3 sequence: CASSSDRVSYEQYF. The CDR3 DNA reads as TGCGCCAGCAGCTCCGACAGGGTCTCCTACGAGCAGTACTTC.

This clone was observed once. The chain uses TRBV5-6 and TRBJ2-5, with 10 positions matching TRBD2. The CDR3 has 16 amino acids. J lost 1 base, V lost 2 bases, and 5 bases had no gene match. Germline V gives CDR1 SGHDT, CDR2 YYEEEE. Written as DNA, the CDR3 is TGTGCCAGCAGCTTAGGGCTAGCGGGAGTCCAAGAGACCCAGTACTTC. Its translation: CASSLGLAGVQETQYF.

The gene calls are TRBV11-1 and TRBJ2-1; D remains unclear. Germline CDR1 is SGHAT and CDR2 is FQDESV (reference sequence). V lost 3 bases, J lost 4 bases, and 4 bases lay in between. The CDR3 sequence is 12 residues long. This CDR3 reads CASSFTYNEQFF. In nucleotides, the CDR3 is TGTGCCAGCAGCTTTACATACAATGAGCAGTTCTTC.

The rearrangement uses TRBV6-1 and TRBJ2-7; perhaps TRBD2 as D (5 bases). The germline gives CDR1 MNHNS, CDR2 SASEGT. V lost 7 bases, J lost 2 bases, and 18 bases lay in between. CDR3 size: 15 residues. CDR3: CASNNLRTRTYEQYF. The CDR3 coding sequence is TGTGCCAGCAACAATCTAAGGACTCGTACCTACGAGCAGTACTTC.

The chain links TRBV28 to TRBJ1-1; 9 bases line up with TRBD1. Trimming cost V 8 bases and J 2 bases; bases outside gene matches: 9. The CDR3 length is 15 residues. Looked up from germline, CDR1 is MDHEN and CDR2 is SYDVKM. DNA of the CDR3: TGTGCCAGCGGGGTGGGACAGGGAGGAAACACTGAAGCTTTCTTT. Its translation: CASGVGQGGNTEAFF.

This clone was detected only a few times. This chain joins TRBV30 and TRBJ1-1; the D is unclear. In germline, CDR1 is GTSNPN, CDR2 SVGIG (reference sequence). The CDR3 covers 12 residues. V lost 5 bases and J 7 bases, leaving 14 bases between the germline ends. CDR3 loop: CAWDFGRFEAFF. The DNA of the CDR3 is TGTGCCTGGGACTTCGGGAGGTTTGAAGCTTTCTTT.